These T cell receptor beta chains were read from a single sample in a study of cytomegalovirus exposure and HLA in healthy donors. Here immunoSEQ multiplex PCR was the method, and the copy in TCRdb shows in-frame clones only, minus some. The sample has under 110,000 clones; roughly 71% are singletons. Sequencing was carried out using PBMCs. The receptors were sampled from a male donor in good health and CMV-seropositive. CDR3s include the opening cysteine and the closing phenylalanine or tryptophan. The D gene is left open where the match is weak. Where a row states a size, it is once, few, many or the class of an expanded clone; other rows omit it.

J: TRBJ1-2; D: TRBD1; V: TRBV19; size: .; DNA: TGTGCCAGTGGTTATCCAACAGGGGCTGGCTACACCTTC; CDR3: CASGYPTGAGYTF
J: TRBJ2-5; D: .; V: TRBV30; size: .; DNA: TGTGCCTGGAGTGTACGGGCTAGTGGGTTAGGGGCCCAGTACTTC; CDR3: CAWSVRASGLGAQYF
J: TRBJ1-1; D: TRBD1; V: TRBV13; size: .; DNA: TGTGCCAGCAGCAGAAGGACAGGGGCGTCGAACACTGAAGCTTTCTTT; CDR3: CASSRRTGASNTEAFF
J: TRBJ1-3; D: TRBD1; V: TRBV28; size: once; DNA: TGTGCCAGCAGTTTATATAGGGGGCGCTCTGGAAACACCATATATTTT; CDR3: CASSLYRGRSGNTIYF
J: TRBJ2-7; D: TRBD1; V: TRBV19; size: .; DNA: TGTGCCAGTAGGGCGAGGGGGCCCATCGGGGAGCAGTACTTC; CDR3: CASRARGPIGEQYF
J: TRBJ1-2; D: .; V: TRBV4-1; size: once; DNA: TGCGCCAGCAGCCAAGATCCGTTGGGCGCTTTCTATGGCTACACCTTC; CDR3: CASSQDPLGAFYGYTF
J: TRBJ1-5; D: TRBD1; V: TRBV19; size: .; DNA: TGTGCCAGTAGCAGCCCCGGACAGGGAAAGAAGCCCCAGCATTTT; CDR3: CASSSPGQGKKPQHF
J: TRBJ2-5; D: TRBD2; V: TRBV27; size: .; DNA: TGTGCCAGCAGTTTATCGCCCAGACTAGCGGGAGACCAAGAGACCCAGTACTTC; CDR3: CASSLSPRLAGDQETQYF
J: TRBJ2-1; D: TRBD2; V: TRBV5-4; size: .; DNA: TGTGCCAGCAGCGGGACTAGCGGGGGCCCCGGGGGGAATGAGCAGTTCTTC; CDR3: CASSGTSGGPGGNEQFF
J: TRBJ1-2; D: .; V: TRBV6-1; size: once; DNA: TGTGCCAGCAGTGAAGAAGCAGGGCGCTATGGCTACACCTTC; CDR3: CASSEEAGRYGYTF
J: TRBJ1-4; D: .; V: TRBV5-4; size: .; DNA: TGTGCCAGCAGCTCGACAGAAGACAATGAAAAACTGTTTTTT; CDR3: CASSSTEDNEKLFF
J: TRBJ2-2; D: .; V: TRBV6-5; size: few; DNA: TGTGCCAGCAGTTACAGACGGCGGGCCGGGGAGCTGTTTTTT; CDR3: CASSYRRRAGELFF
J: TRBJ2-1; D: TRBD2; V: TRBV6-1; size: .; DNA: TGTGCCAGCAGTGCTCTAGCGGGGTGGGACAATGAGCAGTTCTTC; CDR3: CASSALAGWDNEQFF
J: TRBJ2-7; D: .; V: TRBV6-6; size: .; DNA: TGTGCCAGCAGCACACCGGGACACGAATACGAGCAGTACTTC; CDR3: CASSTPGHEYEQYF
J: TRBJ1-5; D: TRBD1; V: TRBV7-9; size: .; DNA: TGTGCCAGCAGCGTATCCAGGGGGAGCAATCAGCCCCAGCATTTT; CDR3: CASSVSRGSNQPQHF
J: TRBJ2-7; D: .; V: TRBV7-2; size: .; DNA: TGTGCCAGCAGCTTACTGAGGCCATTCGAAGAGCAGTACTTC; CDR3: CASSLLRPFEEQYF
J: TRBJ1-1; D: .; V: TRBV5-5; size: .; DNA: TGTGCCAGCAGCTTGTGGCCGATTGAAGCTTTCTTT; CDR3: CASSLWPIEAFF
J: TRBJ2-7; D: TRBD1; V: TRBV18; size: once; DNA: TGTGCCAGCTCACCACGGGGGACAGGGGTGCCTTACGAGCAGTACTTC; CDR3: CASSPRGTGVPYEQYF
J: TRBJ1-1; D: TRBD1; V: TRBV30; size: .; DNA: TGTGCCTGGAGTGTCGGGCTGACAGGGTGGGCTTTCTTT; CDR3: CAWSVGLTGWAFF
J: TRBJ1-2; D: TRBD1; V: TRBV5-4; size: .; DNA: TGTGCCAGCAGCCAACCGGGACAGGGGCCGGCCTATGGCTACACCTTC; CDR3: CASSQPGQGPAYGYTF
J: TRBJ1-4; D: .; V: TRBV4-1; size: few; DNA: TGCGCCAGCAGCGGGGCACTGGGCGCTGGGTATGAAAAACTGTTTTTT; CDR3: CASSGALGAGYEKLFF
J: TRBJ2-7; D: .; V: TRBV29-1; size: .; DNA: TGCAGCGTTGAGGGGGGGCCGCCTCGAGGGAGGTACTCCTACGAGCAGTACTTC; CDR3: CSVEGGPPRGRYSYEQYF
J: TRBJ1-1; D: .; V: TRBV19; size: once; DNA: TGTGCCAGTAGAAGCAGACTCAACACTGAAGCTTTCTTT; CDR3: CASRSRLNTEAFF
J: TRBJ1-6; D: .; V: TRBV29-1; size: .; DNA: TGCAGCCCTTGGGTCCAGGGGCTGATGGATTCACCCCTCCACTTT; CDR3: CSPWVQGLMDSPLHF
J: TRBJ2-2; D: TRBD1; V: TRBV11-3; size: few; DNA: TGTGCCAGCAGACCGGGACAGGGGAGGGACGGGGAGCTGTTTTTT; CDR3: CASRPGQGRDGELFF
J: TRBJ1-3; D: TRBD1; V: TRBV7-9; size: .; DNA: TGTGCCAGCAGCTCGCTCTCCGGACAGGTGCAGTCTGGAAACACCATATATTTT; CDR3: CASSSLSGQVQSGNTIYF
J: TRBJ2-7; D: TRBD1; V: TRBV19; size: .; DNA: TGTGCCAGTCGCGATTTGGGACAGGGGCGCGAGCAGTACTTC; CDR3: CASRDLGQGREQYF
J: TRBJ1-1; D: .; V: TRBV15; size: .; DNA: TGTGCCACCAGCAGAGAAGGGTCAGGGGCGGAAGCTTTCTTT; CDR3: CATSREGSGAEAFF
J: TRBJ1-1; D: .; V: TRBV5-6; size: many; DNA: TGTGCCAGCAGCTTGTTCCAGGGTGAGACTGAAGCTTTCTTT; CDR3: CASSLFQGETEAFF
J: TRBJ2-3; D: TRBD1; V: TRBV28; size: .; DNA: TGTGCCGGGGGACAGGCGACAGATACGCAGTATTTT; CDR3: CAGGQATDTQYF
J: TRBJ2-7; D: TRBD1; V: TRBV29-1; size: .; DNA: TGCAGCGTTGGACAGGGGAACTACGAGCAGTACTTC; CDR3: CSVGQGNYEQYF
J: TRBJ2-7; D: TRBD1; V: TRBV19; size: few; DNA: TGTGCCAGTAGGGAGAAGGGGACAGGCCACGAGCAGTACTTC; CDR3: CASREKGTGHEQYF
J: TRBJ2-3; D: .; V: TRBV20-1; size: .; DNA: TGCAGTGCTTTTCCTAGTGATACGCAGTATTTT; CDR3: CSAFPSDTQYF
J: TRBJ1-4; D: TRBD1; V: TRBV18; size: .; DNA: TGTGCCAGCCGTCCTTCAGGGGGCGTATCTGAAAAACTGTTTTTT; CDR3: CASRPSGGVSEKLFF
J: TRBJ1-5; D: TRBD1; V: TRBV9; size: .; DNA: TGTGCCAGCAGCGGCGACGTCGTTGGTCAGGGGGTGGGGAAAAATCAGCCCCAGCATTTT; CDR3: CASSGDVVGQGVGKNQPQHF
J: TRBJ2-3; D: .; V: TRBV6-5; size: few; DNA: TGTGCCAGCGGTACTCGTCTCCACACAGATACGCAGTATTTT; CDR3: CASGTRLHTDTQYF
J: TRBJ1-2; D: .; V: TRBV5-1; size: .; DNA: TGCGCCAGCAGGATACAGGATGGCTACACCTTC; CDR3: CASRIQDGYTF
J: TRBJ2-7; D: TRBD2; V: TRBV4-3; size: few; DNA: TGCGCCAGCAGCCAAGCCCCGGGGGGTTACGAGCAGTACTTC; CDR3: CASSQAPGGYEQYF
J: TRBJ2-5; D: TRBD2; V: TRBV9; size: .; DNA: TGTGCCAGCAGCGATACAGCGGGAGAGGGGGAGACCCAGTACTTC; CDR3: CASSDTAGEGETQYF
J: TRBJ2-6; D: .; V: TRBV30; size: .; DNA: TGTGCCTGGGGCAAAGGGGCTGGGGCCAACGTCCTGACTTTC; CDR3: CAWGKGAGANVLTF
J: TRBJ2-1; D: TRBD2; V: TRBV28; size: .; DNA: TGTGCCAGCAGACAGACTAGCGGGGGAAACAATGAGCAGTTCTTC; CDR3: CASRQTSGGNNEQFF
J: TRBJ1-4; D: .; V: TRBV19; size: .; DNA: TGTGCCAGTAAGGGAACGGAGTTCGGACACAATGAAAAACTGTTTTTT; CDR3: CASKGTEFGHNEKLFF
J: TRBJ1-1; D: .; V: TRBV4-3; size: .; DNA: TGCGCCAGCAGCCATAGCGGAAGGGGGGGAGGCACTGAAGCTTTCTTT; CDR3: CASSHSGRGGGTEAFF
J: TRBJ2-7; D: .; V: TRBV7-8; size: .; DNA: TGTGCCAGCAGCTTGCAACGGTTCTACGAGCAGTACTTC; CDR3: CASSLQRFYEQYF
J: TRBJ2-5; D: .; V: TRBV30; size: few; DNA: TGTGCCTGGAGTAATCCCACATCACGCCCGGGAGAGACCCAGTACTTC; CDR3: CAWSNPTSRPGETQYF
J: TRBJ2-2; D: .; V: TRBV7-3; size: .; DNA: TGTGCCAGCAGCTTAATACCTCCGTTGGCGGGACCCGGGGAGCTGTTTTTT; CDR3: CASSLIPPLAGPGELFF
J: TRBJ1-2; D: .; V: TRBV9; size: few; DNA: TGTGCCAGCAGCGTAGCCCCGACCCCGCGGGTACGTGGCTACACCTTC; CDR3: CASSVAPTPRVRGYTF
J: TRBJ1-1; D: .; V: TRBV29-1; size: few; DNA: TGCAGCGTAAACGACAGAATGAACACTGAAGCTTTCTTT; CDR3: CSVNDRMNTEAFF
J: TRBJ2-5; D: .; V: TRBV28; size: .; DNA: TGTGCCAGCAGGGGAGGAAGCGACGAGACCCAGTACTTC; CDR3: CASRGGSDETQYF
J: TRBJ2-7; D: TRBD2; V: TRBV9; size: .; DNA: TGTGCCAGCAGCGAAGGGACTAGCGCCTACGAGCAGTACTTC; CDR3: CASSEGTSAYEQYF
J: TRBJ2-7; D: .; V: TRBV29-1; size: .; DNA: TGCAGCGCCGCCCCAACCGCTATTACGCACCAGTACTTC; CDR3: CSAAPTAITHQYF
J: TRBJ2-7; D: .; V: TRBV4-3; size: .; DNA: TGCGCCAGCAGCCAAGAATTTATTAGCCAGGGATACTACGAGCAGTACTTC; CDR3: CASSQEFISQGYYEQYF
J: TRBJ2-1; D: TRBD2; V: TRBV15; size: .; DNA: TGTGCCACCAGCGGTTGGACTAGCGGGGAACGCGATGAGCAGTTCTTC; CDR3: CATSGWTSGERDEQFF
J: TRBJ1-4; D: .; V: TRBV7-9; size: few; DNA: TGTGCCGCGGAGAAGAATGAAAAACTGTTTTTT; CDR3: CAAEKNEKLFF